The 2 T cell receptor beta chains listed next were all sequenced from one sample in a study of blood T cell repertoires in COVID-19. Here immunoSEQ multiplex PCR was the method, and the copy in TCRdb shows in-frame clones only, minus some. The data show approximately 53,000 clones, with 89% seen just once and around 2.1% held by the top ten. Sequenced input: peripheral blood. The receptors were sampled from a human donor in a cohort sampled during active COVID-19.

This clone has a handful of counts. The V call is TRBV6-2 or TRBV6-3, the J call TRBJ2-2; tentative D call: TRBD1 (5 bases). Germline V CDR1 and CDR2: MNHEY, SVGEGT. Trimming shortened V by 5 bases and J by 3 bases, and 16 bases separated the two germline ends. The CDR3 covers 16 residues. The CDR3 is CASSTEDGQHTGELFF. The CDR3 bases are TGTGCCAGCAGTACAGAGGACGGACAACACACCGGGGAGCTGTTTTTT.

The chain combines TRBV7-9 with TRBJ2-1, with 9 bases fitting TRBD1. The CDR3 spans 13 residues. V lost 5 bases, J lost 9 bases, and 5 bases stayed unmatched. Germline loops: CDR1 SEHNR, CDR2 FQNEAQ (reference sequence). The CDR3 DNA is TGTGCCAGCAGCCGGGGGACAGGGAGTGAGCAGTTCTTC. It specifies CASSRGTGSEQFF.